This is a list of T cell receptor beta chains from one sample in a study of early T cells in non-severe SARS-CoV-2 infection. TCRdb re-called the 5' RACE reads with MiXCR, one entry per CDR3 protein. The repertoire consists of approximately 80,000 distinct CDR3 sequences, with approximately 12% occurring once and the leading ten covering 3.4%. The sequenced sample consisted of whole blood. These receptors came from an adult who was a healthcare worker with PCR-confirmed SARS-CoV-2 infection or an uninfected control (not recorded which). The CDR3 runs from the conserved cysteine through the conserved F or W. The order of the fields is D gene, clone size, V gene, J gene, CDR3 DNA, CDR3 protein. D genes are given only for firm matches. The size field is filled for only some rows; it gives once, few, many or a size class.

>TRBD1|many|TRBV2|TRBJ2-7
TGTGCCAGCAGTGTCAACCCAGGGGGCGAGCAGTACTTC
CASSVNPGGEQYF
>.|many|TRBV11-3|TRBJ2-1
TGTGCCAGCAGCGTCGGACGGACAAATGAGCAGTTCTTC
CASSVGRTNEQFF
>.|many|TRBV7-9|TRBJ1-1
TGTGCCAGCAGCTTAGCGCAAGGTCAGACTGAAGCTTTCTTT
CASSLAQGQTEAFF
>.|few|TRBV28|TRBJ2-5
TGTGCCAGCAAAACATTACAAGAGACCCAGTACTTC
CASKTLQETQYF
>.|.|TRBV7-9|TRBJ2-5
TGTGCCAGCAGCGTAACCTACCAAGAGACCCAGTACTTC
CASSVTYQETQYF
>.|few|TRBV10-2|TRBJ2-6
TGCGCCAGCAGAGGGGGCTCTGGGGCCAACGTCCTGACTTTC
CASRGGSGANVLTF
>TRBD1|many|TRBV7-8|TRBJ2-7
TGTGCCAGCAGCTTCCGGGACAGCTCCTACGAGCAGTACTTC
CASSFRDSSYEQYF
>.|.|TRBV5-1|TRBJ2-5
TGCACCAGCAGCCCTTCAATATGGGGCCAAGAGACCCAGTACTTC
CTSSPSIWGQETQYF
>.|few|TRBV27|TRBJ2-1
TGTGCCAGCAGCCCCGGATGGAACAATGAGCAGTTCTTC
CASSPGWNNEQFF
>.|few|TRBV27|TRBJ2-7
TGTGCCAGCAGTTTGGGGCCCCCCTACGAGCAGTACTTC
CASSLGPPYEQYF
>TRBD1|many|TRBV28|TRBJ2-1
TGTGCCAGCACCAAGGGGGACAGGGGAAGGAATGAGCAGTTCTTC
CASTKGDRGRNEQFF
>TRBD1|.|TRBV28|TRBJ1-5
TGTGCCAGCAGTTTCGCAGGGGGCGTGAATCAGCCCCAGCATTTT
CASSFAGGVNQPQHF